These 5 T cell receptor beta chains were all obtained from the same sample, sequenced in a study of T cells in narcolepsy. The protocol was immunoSEQ multiplex PCR, while the TCRdb copy is restricted to in-frame clones and leaves out a portion. The profile shows about 34,000 clones, 75% to 85% of them singletons. The source material was CD45RA- memory CD4+ T cells from PBMCs. The receptor source for this set is a human donor with narcolepsy.

The rearrangement joins TRBV30 to TRBJ1-3, with TRBD1 identical over 7 bases. V lost 4 bases and J lost 2; bases outside the gene matches: 2. The CDR3 runs 13 residues. Germline values: CDR1 GTSNPN, CDR2 SVGIG (reference sequence). CDR3 sequence reads: CAWNRGTGNTIYF. CDR3 DNA: TGTGCCTGGAACAGGGGTACTGGAAACACCATATATTTT.

A few counts support this clone. The chain recombines TRBV9 with TRBJ2-3; possible D gene TRBD2, 5 bases. Germline V gene data show CDR1 as SGDLS and CDR2 as YYNGEE. The V end was cut by 0 bases, the J end by 1 base, with 9 bases between. The CDR3 totals 15 residues. The CDR3 bases are TGTGCCAGCAGCGTAGTGGGTAGCGGCACAGATACGCAGTATTTT. It is translated as CASSVVGSGTDTQYF.

There are a few counts of this clone. The chain links TRBV5-4 to TRBJ2-7; tentatively, D is TRBD1 or TRBD2 (7 bases each). The CDR3 consists of 15 residues. Germline CDR1 reads SGHNT; CDR2 reads YYREEE (reference sequence). Trimming stripped 4 bases from V and 0 bases from J, with 14 bases between. This CDR3 is CASSPGGGSSYEQYF. The CDR3 DNA reads as TGTGCCAGCAGCCCAGGGGGGGGGAGCTCCTACGAGCAGTACTTC.

This clone was recorded a few times. V usage is TRBV7-6 and J usage is TRBJ2-5; D is ambiguous. Germline V gene lookup returns CDR1 SGHVS and CDR2 FNYEAQ. The V end lost 2 bases, the J end lost 2 bases, and 3 bases lay between the germline ends. The CDR3 sequence is 12 residues long. The CDR3 DNA is TGTGCCAGCAGCTTACCGCAAGAGACCCAGTACTTC. It specifies CASSLPQETQYF.

The chain has TRBV2 and TRBJ2-1, with a possible D match to TRBD2 (6 bases). From germline, CDR1 is SNHLY and CDR2 FYNNEI. CDR3 size: 15 residues. V shed 6 bases and J shed 0 bases, with 12 bases lying between them. Here the CDR3 DNA reads TGTGCCAGCAGGGCGGGATCTTCCTCCTACAATGAGCAGTTCTTC. It specifies CASRAGSSSYNEQFF.